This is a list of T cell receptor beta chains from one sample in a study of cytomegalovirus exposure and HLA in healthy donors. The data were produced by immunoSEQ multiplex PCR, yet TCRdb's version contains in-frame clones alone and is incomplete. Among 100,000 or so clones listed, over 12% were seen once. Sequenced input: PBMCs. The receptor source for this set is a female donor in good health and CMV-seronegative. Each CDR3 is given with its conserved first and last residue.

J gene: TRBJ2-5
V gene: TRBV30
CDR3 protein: CAWSVLGGEQETQYF

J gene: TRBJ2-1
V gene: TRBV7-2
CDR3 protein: CASSLAWKANNEQFF

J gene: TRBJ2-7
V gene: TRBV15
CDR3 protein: CATSPRENNEQYF

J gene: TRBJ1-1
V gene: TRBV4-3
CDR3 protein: CASSQDPDREAFF

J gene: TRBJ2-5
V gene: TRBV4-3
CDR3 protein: CASSQGQGRGETQYF

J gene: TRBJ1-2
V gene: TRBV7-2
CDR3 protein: CASRDRDSPGYGYTF

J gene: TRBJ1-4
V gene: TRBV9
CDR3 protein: CASSVGGRQNEKLFF

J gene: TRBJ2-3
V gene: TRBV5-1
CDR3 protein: CASSPQEGTLVLYF

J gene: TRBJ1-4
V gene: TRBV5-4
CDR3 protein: CASSSPSGTGTEKLFF

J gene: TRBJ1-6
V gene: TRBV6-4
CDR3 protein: CARRVLNSPLHF

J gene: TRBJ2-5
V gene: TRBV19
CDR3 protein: CASSIDLERGQETQYF

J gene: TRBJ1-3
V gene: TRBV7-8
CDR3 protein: CASSLAPHVQVLSGNTIYF

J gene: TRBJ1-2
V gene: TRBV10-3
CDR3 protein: CAISATSSQGLSNYGYTF

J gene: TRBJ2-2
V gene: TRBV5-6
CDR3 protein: CASSTGTGELFF

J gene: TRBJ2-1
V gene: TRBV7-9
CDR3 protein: CASSLVTTHNEQFF

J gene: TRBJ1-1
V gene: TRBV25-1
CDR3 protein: CAGSEYGVGGAFF

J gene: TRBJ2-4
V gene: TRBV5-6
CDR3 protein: CASGRQPKNIQYF

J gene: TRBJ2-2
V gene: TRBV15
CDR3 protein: CATSRWILPGQGRDNTGELFF

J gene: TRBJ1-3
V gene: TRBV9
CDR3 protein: CASSVTGTSSGNTIYF

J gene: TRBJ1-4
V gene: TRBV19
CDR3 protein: CASRGQLEKLFF

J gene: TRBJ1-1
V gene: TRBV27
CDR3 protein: CASSLYLGNTEAFF

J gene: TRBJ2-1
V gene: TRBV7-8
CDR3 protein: CASSLEDYFNNEQFF

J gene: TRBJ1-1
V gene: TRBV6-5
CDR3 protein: CASSYHKGRTEAFF

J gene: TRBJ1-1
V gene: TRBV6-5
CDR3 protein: CASSYGSDSRTEAFF

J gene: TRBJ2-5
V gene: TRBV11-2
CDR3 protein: CASSFYSAETQYF

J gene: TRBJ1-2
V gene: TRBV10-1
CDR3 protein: CASSESSPDGIIYGYTF

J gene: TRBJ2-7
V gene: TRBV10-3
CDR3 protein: CAIRASGPSYEQYF

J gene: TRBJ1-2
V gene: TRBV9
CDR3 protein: CASSSWTRGYGYTF

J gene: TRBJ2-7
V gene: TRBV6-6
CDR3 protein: CASSYGTGIEQYF

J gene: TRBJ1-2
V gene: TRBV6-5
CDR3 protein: CASSQGTGFGGYTF

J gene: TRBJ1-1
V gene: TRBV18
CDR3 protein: CASSQRQGAENTEAFF

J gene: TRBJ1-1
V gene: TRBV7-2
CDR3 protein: CASSLGGMTEAFF

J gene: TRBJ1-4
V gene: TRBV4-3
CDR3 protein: CASSQDPTGAVEKLFF

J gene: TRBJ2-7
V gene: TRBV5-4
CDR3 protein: CASSLLPMVGTGFSEQYF

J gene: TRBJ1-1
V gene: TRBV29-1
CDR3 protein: CSVDRGFEAFF

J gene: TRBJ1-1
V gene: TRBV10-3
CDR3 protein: CAIGETVNTEAFF

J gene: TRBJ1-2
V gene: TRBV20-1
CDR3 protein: CSARGAYGYTF

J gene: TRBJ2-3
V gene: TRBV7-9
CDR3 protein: CASSSGQGGDTQYF

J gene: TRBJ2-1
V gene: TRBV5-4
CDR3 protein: CASSLALVHEQFF

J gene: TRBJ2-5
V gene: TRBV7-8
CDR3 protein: CASSFSWREAVKTQYF

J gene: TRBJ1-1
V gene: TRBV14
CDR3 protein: CASTPGTGTEAFF

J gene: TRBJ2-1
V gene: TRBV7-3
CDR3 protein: CASSLNLGGGEQFF

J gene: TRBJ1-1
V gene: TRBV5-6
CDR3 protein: CASSLISRDTEAFF

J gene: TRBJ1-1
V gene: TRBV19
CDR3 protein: CASSLPTGAGTEAFF

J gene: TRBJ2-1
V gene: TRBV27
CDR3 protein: CASSLSHYNEQFF

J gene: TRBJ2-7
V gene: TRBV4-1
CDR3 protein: CASSQVAGIYEQYF

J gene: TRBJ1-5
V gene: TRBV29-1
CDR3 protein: CSVAGQSPNQPQHF

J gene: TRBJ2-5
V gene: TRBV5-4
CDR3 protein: CASSLAQGTSQETQYF

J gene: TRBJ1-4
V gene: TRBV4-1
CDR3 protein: CASSLEGPSEKLFF

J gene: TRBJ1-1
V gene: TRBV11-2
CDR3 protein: CASSHGLAEAFF